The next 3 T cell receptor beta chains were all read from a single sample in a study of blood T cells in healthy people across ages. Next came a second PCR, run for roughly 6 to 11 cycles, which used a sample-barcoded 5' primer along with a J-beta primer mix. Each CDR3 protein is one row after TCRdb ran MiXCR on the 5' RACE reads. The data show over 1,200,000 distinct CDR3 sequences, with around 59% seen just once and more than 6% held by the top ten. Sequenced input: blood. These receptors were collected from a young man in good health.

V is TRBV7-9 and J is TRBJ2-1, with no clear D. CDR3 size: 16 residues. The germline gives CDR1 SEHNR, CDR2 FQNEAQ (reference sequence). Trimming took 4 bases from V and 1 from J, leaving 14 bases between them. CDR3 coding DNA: TGTGCCAGCAGCTCGAAAGGGTTCGGGTCCTACAATGAGCAGTTCTTC. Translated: CASSSKGFGSYNEQFF.

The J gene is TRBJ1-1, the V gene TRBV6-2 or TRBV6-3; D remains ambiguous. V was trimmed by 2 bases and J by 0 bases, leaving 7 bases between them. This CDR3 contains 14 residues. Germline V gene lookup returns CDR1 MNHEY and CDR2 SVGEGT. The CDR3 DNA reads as TGTGCCAGCAGTTACAGTCGACTGAACACTGAAGCTTTCTTT. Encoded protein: CASSYSRLNTEAFF.

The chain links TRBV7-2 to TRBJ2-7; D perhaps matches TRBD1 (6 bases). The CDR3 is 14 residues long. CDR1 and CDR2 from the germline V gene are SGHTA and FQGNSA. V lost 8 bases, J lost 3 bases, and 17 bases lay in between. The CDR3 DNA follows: TGTGCCAGCGACGCTCCGGACAGAAACTACGAGCAGTACTTC. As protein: CASDAPDRNYEQYF.